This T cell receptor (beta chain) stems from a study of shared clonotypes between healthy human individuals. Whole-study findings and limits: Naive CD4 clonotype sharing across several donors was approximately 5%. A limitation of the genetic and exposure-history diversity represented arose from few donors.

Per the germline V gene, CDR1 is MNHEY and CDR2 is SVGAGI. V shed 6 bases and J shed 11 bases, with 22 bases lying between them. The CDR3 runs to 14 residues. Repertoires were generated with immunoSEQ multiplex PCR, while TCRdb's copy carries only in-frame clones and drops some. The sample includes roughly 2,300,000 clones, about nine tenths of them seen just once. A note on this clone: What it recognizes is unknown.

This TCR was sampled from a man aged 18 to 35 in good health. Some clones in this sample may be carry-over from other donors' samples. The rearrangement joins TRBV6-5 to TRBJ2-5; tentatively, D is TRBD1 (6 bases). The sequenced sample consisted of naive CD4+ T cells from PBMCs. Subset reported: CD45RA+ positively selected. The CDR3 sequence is CASSGTLWTAEQYF. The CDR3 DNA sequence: TGTGCCAGCAGCGGTACTTTATGGACAGCTGAGCAGTACTTC.